Presented here are 21 T cell receptor beta chains from one specimen sequenced in a study of blood T cell repertoires in COVID-19. Measured with immunoSEQ multiplex PCR; TCRdb has only the in-frame clones, and not every one. Found here are approximately 260,000 clones, roughly 89% of them singletons; the top ten hold 2% to 2.5%. The specimen was peripheral blood. These receptors came from a man aged 45 to 65 with acute or convalescent COVID-19.

This clone was detected once. The V and J genes are TRBV30 and TRBJ1-2; D is possibly TRBD1 (5 bases). Germline V gives CDR1 GTSNPN, CDR2 SVGIG (reference sequence). Trimming took 2 bases from V and 4 from J, leaving 11 bases between them. CDR3 length: 13 amino acids. The CDR3 is CAWSPGPPYGYTF. In nucleotides, the CDR3 is TGTGCCTGGAGTCCAGGGCCCCCCTATGGCTACACCTTC.

The CDR3 DNA follows: TGTGCCAGTGCCCGCGGGGGGGACACCGGGGAGCTGTTTTTT. Amino acids: CASARGGDTGELFF. The chain couples TRBV11-3 to TRBJ2-2; 9 bases agree with TRBD2. The V and J ends lost 9 bases and 3 bases, in that order; junction bases with no gene match: 5. Germline V lookup: CDR1 SGHNT, CDR2 YENEEA. This CDR3 is 14 amino acids long.

This chain's CDR3 is CASSLGADTGNQPQHF. The CDR3 DNA reads TGCGCCAGCAGCTTGGGCGCCGATACCGGCAATCAGCCCCAGCATTTT. This sequence joins TRBV5-1 and TRBJ1-5; D call uncertain. This CDR3 comprises 16 residues. CDR1 SGHRS and CDR2 YFSETQ come from the germline V gene. V shed 0 bases and J shed 2 bases, with 12 bases lying between them.

The chain recombines TRBV24-1 with TRBJ2-1, with TRBD1 matching 12 bases. V was clipped by 3 bases and J by 7 bases; unmatched bases: 3. Germline CDR1 KGHDR, CDR2 SFDVKD. This CDR3 comprises 15 residues. The CDR3 DNA sequence: TGTGCCACCAGTGATCCGGGACAGGGGGCAAATGAGCAGTTCTTC. Amino acid sequence: CATSDPGQGANEQFF.

The chain links TRBV18 to TRBJ1-1; a weak D match, TRBD1 (5 bases). This CDR3 spans 14 amino acids. CDR1 is KGHSH and CDR2 is LQKENI in the germline V gene. Trimming removed 6 bases from V and 2 bases from J, with 13 bases in between. The CDR3 protein is CASSPQGGNTEAFF. CDR3 DNA sequence: TGTGCCAGCTCTCCCCAGGGAGGTAACACTGAAGCTTTCTTT.

The chain couples TRBV18 to TRBJ1-1, with 8 nucleotides matching TRBD1. With 3 bases clipped from V and 1 base from J, the junction kept 1 base outside the gene matches. The CDR3 loop spans 14 amino acids. Germline loops: CDR1 KGHSH, CDR2 LQKENI. CDR3: CASSPDRGNTEAFF. CDR3 coding DNA: TGTGCCAGCTCACCCGACAGGGGGAACACTGAAGCTTTCTTT. The variable domain in full, with the rest retrieved from reference TRBV18 and TRBJ1-1, is NAGVMQNPRHLVRRRGQEARLRCSPMKGHSHVYWYRQLPEEGLKFMVYLQKENIIDESGMPKERFSAEFPKEGPSILRIQQVVRGDSAAYFCASSPDRGNTEAFFGQGTRLTVV.

The rearrangement links TRBV2 to TRBJ1-5; D remains ambiguous. The CDR3 is made up of 13 amino acids. Deletions cut 8 bases from V and 3 bases from J, with 11 bases between. Germline CDR1 and CDR2: SNHLY and FYNNEI. In DNA form, the CDR3 reads TGTGCCAGCCTCGTAGAGGCCAATCAGCCCCAGCATTTT. Translating gives CASLVEANQPQHF.

This rearrangement joins TRBV19 to TRBJ2-1, with 15 bases aligning to TRBD2. This CDR3 spans 16 amino acids. V lost 5 bases to trimming and J lost 10 bases; unmatched junction nucleotides: 9. Germline V CDR1 and CDR2: LNHDA, SQIVND (reference sequence). The CDR3 DNA follows: TGTGCCAGTAGTGACTGGACTAGCGGGGGGGTTGGGGAGCAGTTCTTC. Protein: CASSDWTSGGVGEQFF.

The genes are TRBV18 and TRBJ2-1, with 9 bases identical to TRBD2. CDR1 is KGHSH, CDR2 LQKENI, per germline. This CDR3 is 14 amino acids long. V lost 8 bases to trimming and J lost 5 bases; unmatched junction nucleotides: 7. The CDR3 DNA reads as TGTGCCAGCAGCACACAGCGGGGGGACAATGAGCAGTTCTTC. This sequence encodes CASSTQRGDNEQFF.

The chain links TRBV29-1 to TRBJ1-4, with D perhaps TRBD1 (5 bases). The CDR3 is 16 residues long. Deletions cut 4 bases from V and 1 base from J, with 16 bases between. Germline V gene sequence: CDR1 SQVTM, CDR2 ANQGSEA. The CDR3 DNA follows: TGCAGCGTTGGGGGGGTAGGAAGGGGAACTAATGAAAAACTGTTTTTT. Protein sequence: CSVGGVGRGTNEKLFF.

V gene TRBV9 combines with J gene TRBJ1-2; D may be TRBD1 (5 bases). The V and J ends lost 3 bases and 3 bases respectively, with 12 bases between them. This CDR3 is 14 amino acids long. The germline gives CDR1 SGDLS, CDR2 YYNGEE. The CDR3 loop is CASSDRRGDYGYTF. DNA of the CDR3: TGTGCCAGCAGCGACAGGAGGGGAGACTATGGCTACACCTTC. Full variable domain (remainder filled in from reference TRBV9 and TRBJ1-2): DSGVTQTPKHLITATGQRVTLRCSPRSGDLSVYWYQQSLDQGLQFLIQYYNGEERAKGNILERFSAQQFPDLHSELNLSSLELGDSALYFCASSDRRGDYGYTFGSGTRLTVV.

This clone is a singleton in its sample. This chain links TRBV9 with TRBJ1-5; D is unresolved. V was clipped by 1 base and J by 8 bases, with 10 bases between them. Looked up from germline, CDR1 is SGDLS and CDR2 is YYNGEE. The CDR3 loop spans 13 amino acids. The CDR3 coding sequence is TGTGCCAGCAGCGTACATGGGAGAGAGCCCCAGCATTTT. Translating it yields CASSVHGREPQHF. The complete variable domain, with remaining parts taken from reference TRBV9 and TRBJ1-5, reads DSGVTQTPKHLITATGQRVTLRCSPRSGDLSVYWYQQSLDQGLQFLIQYYNGEERAKGNILERFSAQQFPDLHSELNLSSLELGDSALYFCASSVHGREPQHFGDGTRLSIL.

This clone was observed a few times. The chain recombines TRBV6-5 with TRBJ2-2; TRBD2 matches at 9 bases. Germline assignment: CDR1 MNHEY and CDR2 SVGAGI. The CDR3 is 14 amino acids. With V trimmed by 2 bases and J by 5 bases, 0 bases remained unmatched. In DNA form, the CDR3 reads TGTGCCAGCAGTTACGCGGGGGGGACCGGGGAGCTGTTTTTT. It yields the protein CASSYAGGTGELFF.

The genes are TRBV25-1 and TRBJ2-2, with D possibly matching TRBD2 (5 bases). The CDR3 length is 15 residues. The V gene lost 5 bases and the J gene lost 0 bases, with 10 bases spanning the gap. Per the germline V gene, CDR1 is MGHDK and CDR2 is SYGVNS. The CDR3 here is CASSRDIANTGELFF. The CDR3 nucleotides are TGTGCCAGCAGTCGGGATATCGCGAACACCGGGGAGCTGTTTTTT.

The V and J genes are TRBV30 and TRBJ2-1, with TRBD1 identical over 9 bases. Germline lookup yields CDR1 GTSNPN and CDR2 SVGIG (reference sequence). This CDR3 region has 15 residues. Unmatched junction bases numbered 5, after V lost 5 bases and J lost 0 bases. The chain's CDR3 is CAWGGTGSSYNEQFF. CDR3 nucleotide sequence: TGTGCCTGGGGGGGGACAGGGAGCTCCTACAATGAGCAGTTCTTC.

This chain links TRBV19 with TRBJ1-5; unclear D gene. The CDR3 runs to 13 residues. Trimming cost V 6 bases and J 3 bases, with 9 bases left between them. The germline V gene encodes CDR1 LNHDA and CDR2 SQIVND (reference sequence). The CDR3 DNA is TGTGCCAGTAGGGTGAGTTTCAATCAGCCCCAGCATTTT. The encoded protein is CASRVSFNQPQHF.

This chain uses TRBV10-3 with TRBJ2-7; the match to TRBD2 covers 8 bases. This CDR3 comprises 14 residues. V was clipped by 4 bases and J by 1 base; unmatched bases: 3. CDR1 ENHRY and CDR2 SYGVKD come from the germline V gene. The CDR3 is CAISAASGSYEQYF. The CDR3 nucleotides are TGTGCCATCAGTGCCGCTAGCGGGTCCTACGAGCAGTACTTC.

The V call is TRBV11-1, the J call TRBJ2-2; D is ambiguous. V was shortened by 7 bases and J by 1 base, with 7 bases between the two germline ends. CDR1 SGHAT and CDR2 FQDESV come from the germline V gene (reference sequence). This CDR3 is built from 13 residues. CDR3 loop: CASTPLNTGELFF. CDR3 DNA sequence: TGTGCCAGCACCCCCCTGAACACCGGGGAGCTGTTTTTT. The full variable domain, its missing parts supplied by reference TRBV11-1 and TRBJ2-2, is EAEVAQSPRYKITEKSQAVAFWCDPISGHATLYWYRQILGQGPELLVQFQDESVVDDSQLPKDRFSAERLKGVDSTLKIQPAELGDSAMYLCASTPLNTGELFFGEGSRLTVL.

This chain links TRBV3-1 (or the pseudogene TRBV3-2) with TRBJ2-5, with 8 bases that match TRBD2. Germline V lookup: CDR1 LGHDT, CDR2 YNNKEL (reference sequence). J was trimmed by 1 base and V by 6 bases; bases with no gene match: 4. The CDR3 has 14 residues. The DNA for the CDR3 is TGTGCCAGCAGGGTAGCGGGGCGCCAAGAGACCCAGTACTTC. It is translated as CASRVAGRQETQYF.

This clone was counted once. Other DNA sequences from this sample encode an identical CDR3 as well. The gene calls are TRBV6-5 and TRBJ1-1; D call uncertain. V dropped 6 bases and J dropped 0 bases, with 8 bases sitting between them. From germline, CDR1 is MNHEY and CDR2 SVGAGI. The CDR3 is 13 amino acids. CDR3 sequence: CASRKELNTEAFF. In DNA form, the CDR3 reads TGTGCCAGCAGAAAGGAGTTGAACACTGAAGCTTTCTTT.

The chain employs TRBV7-2 and TRBJ2-2; TRBD1 is a possible D gene (7 bases). With 0 bases removed from V and 6 bases from J, the gap between germline ends came to 11 bases. Germline CDR1 and CDR2: SGHTA and FQGNSA. There are 15 residues in the CDR3. CDR3 coding DNA: TGTGCCAGCAGCTTAGCCGCAGGGGGGTCCGGGGAGCTGTTTTTT. This translates into CASSLAAGGSGELFF.